This TCR beta chain was observed in a study of cytomegalovirus exposure and HLA in healthy donors. As concerns this clone: The antigen is not known.

Study-wide findings and caveats: Later work associated more than 15,000 TCR beta sequences with HLA alleles at 0.05 false discovery rate.

The junction had 3 bases not matched to a gene; V was cut back by 2 bases and J by 3 bases. Germline V gene lookup returns CDR1 SGHRS and CDR2 YFSETQ. This CDR3 is 14 amino acids long. The PCR contained 60 Vbeta and 13 Jbeta primers. Sequencing was performed with immunoSEQ multiplex PCR; in TCRdb, only in-frame clones are kept and a portion is missing. The sample lists 150,000 to 200,000 clones; approximately 84% were seen once. The chain is built from TRBV5-1 and TRBJ2-5, with 8 bases fitting TRBD2. This TCR was sampled from a man between 50 and 59 years old in good health and CMV-seropositive. Sequencing used PBMCs. The CDR3 is CASSFGTSEETQYF. The CDR3 DNA sequence: TGCGCCAGCAGCTTCGGGACTAGTGAAGAGACCCAGTACTTC. Full variable domain (outside the CDR3, taken from reference TRBV5-1 and TRBJ2-5): KAGVTQTPRYLIKTRGQQVTLSCSPISGHRSVSWYQQTPGQGLQFLFEYFSETQRNKGNFPGRFSGRQFSNSRSEMNVSTLELGDSALYLCASSFGTSEETQYFGPGTRLLVL.